One and the same sample provided the 20 T cell receptor beta chains below, sequenced in a study of T cell responses to AZD1222 COVID-19 vaccine. TCRdb's table, derived via immunoSEQ multiplex PCR, lists solely in-frame clones and lacks some. This table holds some 130,000 clones, 70% to 90% found once. The sequences come from peripheral blood, collected on day 0 of AZD1222 vaccination. The receptors shown here come from an adult in good health.

The V and J genes are TRBV11-1 and TRBJ1-1; D is unclear. The ends were cut back, 6 bases at V and 1 base at J, with 9 bases in the middle. CDR3 size: 13 residues. Germline V gives CDR1 SGHAT, CDR2 FQDESV (reference sequence). The DNA for the CDR3 is TGTGCCAGCAGTTTGACTGAGAACACTGAAGCTTTCTTT. This gives the protein CASSLTENTEAFF.

This chain joins TRBV6-5 and TRBJ1-6; no clear D gene. Between the trimmed V and J ends, which lost 6 bases and 14 bases, there was a span of 17 bases. The CDR3 extends over 13 amino acids. The germline V gene has CDR1 MNHEY and CDR2 SVGAGI. CDR3 coding DNA: TGTGCCAGCAGCGAGACCCCCTCTCAGGCCCTCCACTTT. Translation gives CASSETPSQALHF.

The chain joins TRBV5-4 to TRBJ2-2, with 14 bases identical to TRBD2. The V gene end was trimmed by 4 bases and the J gene end by 9 bases; junction bases not matched to a gene: 5. CDR1 and CDR2 (germline): SGHNT, YYREEE (reference sequence). This CDR3 contains 15 residues. The CDR3 DNA sequence: TGTGCCAGCAGCCCGGGACTAGCGGGAGACCGGGAGCTGTTTTTT. Its translation: CASSPGLAGDRELFF.

Written as DNA, the CDR3 is TGTGCCAGCAGCTTAGAGGCGGGGGCTTCCTACGAGCAGTACTTC. Amino acid sequence: CASSLEAGASYEQYF. This chain uses TRBV7-8 with TRBJ2-7, with D perhaps matching TRBD2 (7 bases). CDR1 SGHVS and CDR2 FQNEAQ come from the germline V gene. The V end was cut by 1 base, the J end by 1 base, with 11 bases between. CDR3 length: 15 residues.

The chain uses TRBV29-1 and TRBJ2-1; D is perhaps TRBD2 (6 bases). This CDR3 has 10 residues. The germline V gene encodes CDR1 SQVTM and CDR2 ANQGSEA. Deletions cut 3 bases from V and 12 bases from J, with 9 bases between. CDR3 sequence (DNA): TGCAGCGTTGATGAGGGAGGGCAGTTCTTC. It codes for CSVDEGGQFF.

The genes are TRBV7-2 and TRBJ1-2, with D unresolved. From germline, CDR1 is SGHTA and CDR2 FQGNSA. The CDR3 extends over 12 amino acids. The V gene lost 5 bases and the J gene lost 8 bases, with 12 bases spanning the gap. The CDR3 region has the DNA TGTGCCAGCAGCAACCGCACGGGGGGCTACACCTTC. Protein product: CASSNRTGGYTF.

The genes are TRBV5-1 and TRBJ2-3, with D maybe TRBD2 (6 bases). This CDR3 has 15 residues. Germline CDR1 reads SGHRS; CDR2 reads YFSETQ. V was trimmed by 2 bases and J by 0 bases, leaving 10 bases between them. The CDR3 bases are TGCGCCAGCAGCTTCAGGAGGGCTAGCACAGATACGCAGTATTTT. Its translation: CASSFRRASTDTQYF.

V and J are TRBV3-1 (or the pseudogene TRBV3-2) and TRBJ1-6, with 7 bases fitting TRBD1. The CDR3 extends over 17 amino acids. V gave up 4 bases and J gave up 9 bases; unmatched junction bases: 15. The germline gives CDR1 LGHDT, CDR2 YNNKEL (reference sequence). Here the CDR3 DNA reads TGTGCCAGCAGCCCCTGGGACAGTAGTTTTGGTAGTTCACCCCTCCACTTT. Its translation: CASSPWDSSFGSSPLHF.

The chain employs TRBV19 and TRBJ2-1; D might be TRBD2 (6 bases). This CDR3 is built from 14 residues. The V and J ends lost 7 bases and 1 base respectively, with 11 bases between them. CDR1 is LNHDA, CDR2 SQIVND, per germline (reference sequence). CDR3 sequence (DNA): TGTGCCAGTACTGTCGGGAGTTCCTACAATGAGCAGTTCTTC. Amino acid sequence: CASTVGSSYNEQFF.

This clone was counted between two and nine times. The V and J genes are TRBV11-2 and TRBJ2-2; D might be TRBD1 or TRBD2, each matching 5 bases. The length of the CDR3 is 14 residues. Trimming took off 4 bases at V and 6 bases at J, with 12 bases between the two ends. CDR1 is SGHAT, CDR2 FQNNGV, per germline. The CDR3 coding sequence is TGTGCCAGCAGCTCGACCGGGACCGCCGGGGAGCTGTTTTTT. It is translated as CASSSTGTAGELFF.

V usage is TRBV30 and J usage is TRBJ1-3; D gene uncertain. V lost 1 base to trimming and J lost 0 bases, with 7 bases between them. Per the germline V gene, CDR1 is GTSNPN and CDR2 is SVGIG (reference sequence). CDR3 length: 14 amino acids. The CDR3 DNA sequence: TGTGCCTGGAGTGCGGGGAACTCTGGAAACACCATATATTTT. Translation: CAWSAGNSGNTIYF. The whole variable domain, filled in from reference TRBV30 and TRBJ1-3, reads SQTIHQWPATLVQPVGSPLSLECTVEGTSNPNLYWYRQAAGRGLQLLFYSVGIGQISSEVPQNLSASRPQDRQFILSSKKLLLSDSGFYLCAWSAGNSGNTIYFGEGSWLTVV.

V gene TRBV2 combines with J gene TRBJ1-2; D gene ambiguous. In germline, CDR1 is SNHLY, CDR2 FYNNEI. V was pared by 10 bases and J by 5 bases, with 11 bases between. There are 11 residues in the CDR3. CDR3 DNA: TGTGCCACAACAGAAAGATATGGCTACACCTTC. Translating it yields CATTERYGYTF.

The rearrangement uses TRBV21-1 and TRBJ1-6; the table's D gene call, TRBD1, was not cross checked with the DNA. TRBV21-1 counts as a pseudogene. This CDR3 is built from 15 residues. DNA for the CDR3: TGTGCCAGCACCGTTAGACAATCCTATAATTCACCCCTCCACTTT. Translation gives CASTVRQSYNSPLHF.

On this clone: The junction differs from germline at one of its ends, possibly a read error. This rearrangement joins TRBV6-1 to TRBJ2-1, with 11 bases fitting TRBD1. The CDR3 contains 13 residues. CDR1 and CDR2 from the germline V gene are MNHNS and SASEGT. CDR3 coding DNA: TGTGCCAGCAGTGAAGCGCCGAGGGGACAGGGGGTCTTC. Encoded protein: CASSEAPRGQGVF.

The chain employs TRBV28 and TRBJ1-6; TRBD1 might be the D (5 bases). The CDR3 is 15 residues long. V was trimmed by 4 bases and J by 12 bases, leaving 19 bases between them. Germline CDR1 MDHEN, CDR2 SYDVKM. CDR3 bases: TGTGCCAGCAGTTCCCCACCGGGACGCTCCGGACCCCTCCACTTT. It specifies CASSSPPGRSGPLHF.

The chain uses TRBV18 and TRBJ2-2; a possible D gene is TRBD1 (5 bases). The CDR3 runs to 14 residues. Trimming took off 4 bases at V and 0 bases at J, with 6 bases between the two ends. The germline V gene has CDR1 KGHSH and CDR2 LQKENI. The CDR3 is CASSRTPNTGELFF. The CDR3, as DNA: TGTGCCAGCTCACGGACACCGAACACCGGGGAGCTGTTTTTT.

The gene calls are TRBV19 and TRBJ1-6, with D perhaps TRBD1 (5 bases). The CDR3 is 15 amino acids. Germline assignment: CDR1 LNHDA and CDR2 SQIVND (reference sequence). Deletions cut 5 bases from V and 5 bases from J, with 13 bases between. CDR3 sequence: CASSSGPRNNSPLHF. CDR3 DNA: TGTGCCAGTAGTTCGGGACCGAGAAATAATTCACCCCTCCACTTT.

The CDR3 sequence: CASSLSIGPGETQYF. DNA for the CDR3: TGTGCCAGCAGTTTATCGATTGGGCCGGGAGAGACCCAGTACTTC. V usage is TRBV27 and J usage is TRBJ2-5; D not certain. CDR1 is MNHEY, CDR2 SMNVEV, per germline (reference sequence). V was pared by 0 bases and J by 4 bases, with 12 bases between. The length of the CDR3 is 15 residues.

This clone appeared a single time. The V call is TRBV28, the J call TRBJ1-2, with a possible D match to TRBD1 (5 bases). Germline CDR1 is MDHEN and CDR2 is SYDVKM. CDR3 length: 15 amino acids. Trimming took off 2 bases at V and 8 bases at J, with 18 bases between the two ends. CDR3 sequence (DNA): TGTGCCAGCAGTTTACTGTACACCGCCGGGACCGGCTACACCTTC. Translating gives CASSLLYTAGTGYTF.

This chain connects TRBV6-1 to TRBJ2-7; 7 bases agree with TRBD2. The CDR3 loop spans 16 amino acids. After removal of 4 bases from V and 0 bases from J, the junction contained 9 bases not matched to a gene. The germline gives CDR1 MNHNS, CDR2 SASEGT. The CDR3 loop reads CASSVSLATTSYEQYF. For the CDR3, the DNA is TGTGCCAGCAGTGTCTCACTAGCGACGACCTCCTACGAGCAGTACTTC.